The 3 T cell receptor beta chains below come from one sample, sequenced in a study of blood T cell repertoires in COVID-19. Data came from immunoSEQ multiplex PCR; TCRdb stores just in-frame clones and leaves some out. Seen here are a few hundred thousand clones, around 89% observed once, and the top ten hold 3% to 3.5%. The sample was PBMCs or T cells enriched from blood (not recorded which). The source is a woman under 30 in a cohort exposed to, infected with or recovered from COVID-19 (not recorded which).

This chain connects TRBV5-1 to TRBJ1-4; the D is unclear. Trimming took off 0 bases at V and 3 bases at J, with 6 bases between the two ends. The germline V gene has CDR1 SGHRS and CDR2 YFSETQ. The CDR3 sequence is 14 residues long. CDR3 sequence: CASSLDSANEKLFF. The CDR3 bases are TGCGCCAGCAGCTTGGATAGTGCTAATGAAAAACTGTTTTTT.

The CDR3 reads CASSQEPDRVLNEKLFF. CDR3 in DNA: TGTGCCAGCAGCCAAGAACCCGACAGGGTCCTTAATGAAAAACTGTTTTTT. The chain joins TRBV4-2 to TRBJ1-4, with 7 positions matching TRBD1. The CDR3 is 17 residues long. V gave up 0 bases and J gave up 4 bases; unmatched junction bases: 8. The germline V gene encodes CDR1 LGHNA and CDR2 YNFKEQ.

The chain joins TRBV3-1 (or the pseudogene TRBV3-2) to TRBJ1-2, with D possibly TRBD1 on 5 matching bases. With 1 base removed from V and 3 bases from J, the gap between germline ends came to 6 bases. From germline, CDR1 is LGHDT and CDR2 YNNKEL (reference sequence). The CDR3 loop spans 13 amino acids. CDR3 sequence reads: CASSQAGYYGYTF. CDR3 bases: TGTGCCAGCAGCCAAGCAGGGTACTATGGCTACACCTTC.